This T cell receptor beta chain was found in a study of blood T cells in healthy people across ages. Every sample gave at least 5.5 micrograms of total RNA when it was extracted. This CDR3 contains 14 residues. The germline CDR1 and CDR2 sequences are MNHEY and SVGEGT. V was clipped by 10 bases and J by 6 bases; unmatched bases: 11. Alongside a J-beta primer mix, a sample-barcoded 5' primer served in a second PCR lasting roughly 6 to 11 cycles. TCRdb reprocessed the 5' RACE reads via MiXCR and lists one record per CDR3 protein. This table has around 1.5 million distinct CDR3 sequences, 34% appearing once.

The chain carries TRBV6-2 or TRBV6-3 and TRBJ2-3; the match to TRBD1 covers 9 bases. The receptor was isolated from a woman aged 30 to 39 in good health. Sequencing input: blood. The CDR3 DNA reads TGTGCCACCCGGGGGACAGGGCTTGGGGATACGCAGTATTTT. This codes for CATRGTGLGDTQYF.